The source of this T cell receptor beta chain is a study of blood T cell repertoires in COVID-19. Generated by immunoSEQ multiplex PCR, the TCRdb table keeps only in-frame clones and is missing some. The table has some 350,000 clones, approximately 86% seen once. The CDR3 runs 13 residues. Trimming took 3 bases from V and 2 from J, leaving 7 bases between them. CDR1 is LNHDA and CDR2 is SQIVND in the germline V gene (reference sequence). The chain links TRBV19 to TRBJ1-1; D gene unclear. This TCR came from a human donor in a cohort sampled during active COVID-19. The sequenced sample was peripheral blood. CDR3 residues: CASSIAANTEAFF. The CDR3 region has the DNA TGTGCCAGTAGTATTGCGGCCAACACTGAAGCTTTCTTT.